This record covers a single TCR beta chain. Its antigen is currently unknown. Germline V lookup: CDR1 SGHNT, CDR2 YYREEE (reference sequence). Trimming stripped 0 bases from V and 6 bases from J, with 12 bases between. This CDR3 is built from 14 residues. This entry belongs to a study of cytomegalovirus exposure and HLA in healthy donors. Study-level information: T cells numbering about 179 million yielded more than 100 million unique TCR beta sequences in an earlier analysis.

Study-wide results and limits: Association with HLA alleles at 0.05 false discovery rate was found for 15,000 to 20,000 TCR beta sequences in a later analysis.

This PCR relied on a set of 60 Vbeta primers and 13 Jbeta primers. Assay used: immunoSEQ multiplex PCR; TCRdb lists only in-frame clones, some missing. The data hold under 200,000 clones, with approximately 84% observed a single time. The sample taken for sequencing was PBMCs. The rearrangement links TRBV5-4 to TRBJ1-2; D possibly corresponds to TRBD1 (5 bases). The source is a man aged 50 to 60 in good health and CMV-seronegative. CDR3 in amino acids: CASSLGDQGNGYTF. The CDR3 nucleotides read TGTGCCAGCAGCTTGGGCGACCAGGGAAATGGCTACACCTTC.